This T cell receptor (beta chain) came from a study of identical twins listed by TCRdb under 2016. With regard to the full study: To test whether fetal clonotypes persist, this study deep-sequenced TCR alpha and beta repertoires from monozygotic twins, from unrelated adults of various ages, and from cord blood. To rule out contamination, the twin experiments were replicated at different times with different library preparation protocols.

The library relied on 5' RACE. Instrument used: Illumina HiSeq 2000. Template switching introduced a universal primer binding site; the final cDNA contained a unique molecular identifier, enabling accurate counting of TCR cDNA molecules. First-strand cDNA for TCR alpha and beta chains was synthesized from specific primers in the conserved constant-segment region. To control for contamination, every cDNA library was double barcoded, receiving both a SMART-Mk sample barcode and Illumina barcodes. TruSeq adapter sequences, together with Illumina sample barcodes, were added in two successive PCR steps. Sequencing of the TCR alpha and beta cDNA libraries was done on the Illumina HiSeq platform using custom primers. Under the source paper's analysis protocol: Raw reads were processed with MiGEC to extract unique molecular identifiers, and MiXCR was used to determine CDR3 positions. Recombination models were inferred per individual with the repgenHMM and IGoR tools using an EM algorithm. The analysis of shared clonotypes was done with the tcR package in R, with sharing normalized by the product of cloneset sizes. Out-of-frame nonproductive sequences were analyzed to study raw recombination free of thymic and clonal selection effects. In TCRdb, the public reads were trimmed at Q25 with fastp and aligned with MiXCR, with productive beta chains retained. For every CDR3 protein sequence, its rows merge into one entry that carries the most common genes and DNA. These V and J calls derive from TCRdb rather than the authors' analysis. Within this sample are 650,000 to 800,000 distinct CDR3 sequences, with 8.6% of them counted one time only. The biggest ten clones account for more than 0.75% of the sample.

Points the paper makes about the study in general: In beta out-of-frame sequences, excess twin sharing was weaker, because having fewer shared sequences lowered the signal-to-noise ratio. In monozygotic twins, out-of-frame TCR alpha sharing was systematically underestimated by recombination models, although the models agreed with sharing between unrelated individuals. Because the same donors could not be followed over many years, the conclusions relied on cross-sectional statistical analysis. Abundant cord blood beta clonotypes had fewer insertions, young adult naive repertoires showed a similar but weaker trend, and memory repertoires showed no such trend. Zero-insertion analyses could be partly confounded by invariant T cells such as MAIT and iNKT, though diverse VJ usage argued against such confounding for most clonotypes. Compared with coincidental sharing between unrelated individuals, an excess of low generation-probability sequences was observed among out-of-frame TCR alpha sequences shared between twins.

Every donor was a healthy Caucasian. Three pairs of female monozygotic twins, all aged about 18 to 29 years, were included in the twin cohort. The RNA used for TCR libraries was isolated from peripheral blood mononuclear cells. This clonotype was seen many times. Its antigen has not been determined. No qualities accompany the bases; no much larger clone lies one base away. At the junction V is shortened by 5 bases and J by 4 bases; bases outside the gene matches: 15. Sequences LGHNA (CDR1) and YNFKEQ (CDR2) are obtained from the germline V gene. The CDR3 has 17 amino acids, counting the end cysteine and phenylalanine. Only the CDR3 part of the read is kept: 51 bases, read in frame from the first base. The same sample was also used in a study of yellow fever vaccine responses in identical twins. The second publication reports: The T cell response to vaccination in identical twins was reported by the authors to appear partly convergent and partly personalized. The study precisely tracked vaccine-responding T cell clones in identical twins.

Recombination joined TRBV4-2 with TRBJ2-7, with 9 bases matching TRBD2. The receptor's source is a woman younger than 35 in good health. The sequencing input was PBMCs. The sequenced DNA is TGTGCCAGCAGCTACTTGATGAAGCGGGGGGCCGAATACGAGCAGTACTTC. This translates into CASSYLMKRGAEYEQYF.